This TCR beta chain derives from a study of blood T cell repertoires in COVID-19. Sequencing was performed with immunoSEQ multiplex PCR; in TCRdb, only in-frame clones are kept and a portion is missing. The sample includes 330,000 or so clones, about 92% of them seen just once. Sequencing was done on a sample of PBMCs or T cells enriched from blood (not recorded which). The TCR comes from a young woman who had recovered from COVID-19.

DNA for the CDR3: TGCGCCAGCAGCCAAGAGGGGGAGGTCACTGAAGCTTTCTTT. This encodes CASSQEGEVTEAFF. The rearrangement uses TRBV4-1 and TRBJ1-1, with a tentative D call TRBD1 (5 bases). CDR1 and CDR2 (germline): MGHRA, YSYEKL. Between the trimmed V and J ends, which lost 0 bases and 4 bases, there was a span of 9 bases. This CDR3 spans 14 amino acids.